The count of the clone carrying this T cell receptor beta chain is one. This sample is drawn from a study of blood T cell repertoires in COVID-19. Overall study context: There were acute and convalescent COVID-19 samples, and they came from the United States, Italy and Spain. T cells, B-cell-depleted T cells, or PBMCs supplied cDNA or gDNA.

Authors' processing steps: From reference gene primer amplification, estimates of nucleated cell counts were derived. The repertoire was sequenced with immunoSEQ multiplex PCR; TCRdb's copy has only in-frame clones and lacks some. That table supplies the V and J calls and clone size; D and trimming were determined from the DNA. There are some 99,000 clones in the sample; roughly 80% occur only once, and roughly a tenth lies in the top ten. This CDR3 region has 13 residues. Germline V CDR1 and CDR2: WSHSY, SAAADI. V shed 7 bases and J 4 bases; nucleotides not matched to a gene: 2. The rearrangement links TRBV10-2 to TRBJ1-5; TRBD1 matches at 9 bases. The sequenced sample consisted of peripheral blood. The TCR comes from a woman over 75 with acute or convalescent COVID-19. CDR3 sequence: CASTDRGNQPQHF. The DNA of the CDR3 is TGCGCCAGCACGGACAGGGGTAATCAGCCCCAGCATTTT.